One and the same sample provided the 8 T cell receptor beta chains below, sequenced in a study of blood T cell repertoires in COVID-19. The assay was immunoSEQ multiplex PCR, and TCRdb's table has in-frame clones only and misses some. The table shows fewer than 200,000 clones, with 84% occurring only once. What was sequenced was peripheral blood. The receptor source for this set is a man aged 35 to 55 who had recovered from COVID-19.

The chain couples TRBV7-9 to TRBJ1-1; D perhaps matches TRBD1 (5 bases). Germline CDR1 SEHNR, CDR2 FQNEAQ (reference sequence). This CDR3 is 13 amino acids long. In DNA, the CDR3 is TGTGCTACAGGCCGGGGGGAGAACACTGAAGCTTTCTTT. Its protein product is CATGRGENTEAFF.

The chain carries TRBV4-3 and TRBJ1-1, with D unclear. With 0 bases removed from V and 1 base from J, the gap between germline ends came to 9 bases. This CDR3 is 15 amino acids long. Germline lookup yields CDR1 LGHNA and CDR2 YSLEER. The CDR3 loop is CASSQELRSNTEAFF. The CDR3 DNA reads TGCGCCAGCAGCCAAGAGCTCAGATCGAACACTGAAGCTTTCTTT.

This clone has more than one count but fewer than ten. This chain uses TRBV2 with TRBJ2-7, with 7 nucleotides matching TRBD2. V trimming: 2 bases; J trimming: 2 bases; junction bases outside the gene matches: 6. Germline V gene sequence: CDR1 SNHLY, CDR2 FYNNEI. The CDR3 is 15 residues long. CDR3 protein: CASSEREGGPYEQYF. The CDR3, as DNA: TGTGCCAGCAGTGAAAGAGAGGGAGGGCCCTACGAGCAGTACTTC.

The J gene is TRBJ1-3, the V gene TRBV3-1 (or the pseudogene TRBV3-2), with D perhaps matching TRBD1 (5 bases). The V and J ends lost 4 bases and 0 bases respectively, with 7 bases between them. Germline V lookup: CDR1 LGHDT, CDR2 YNNKEL (reference sequence). The CDR3 is 14 amino acids. The CDR3 nucleotides read TGTGCCAGCAGCCCGGACACCTCTGGAAACACCATATATTTT. Protein product: CASSPDTSGNTIYF.

The chain carries TRBV3-1 (or the pseudogene TRBV3-2) and TRBJ2-1; perhaps TRBD2 as D (5 bases). Trimming shortened V by 1 base and J by 6 bases, and 7 bases separated the two germline ends. CDR1 LGHDT and CDR2 YNNKEL come from the germline V gene (reference sequence). CDR3 size: 13 residues. CDR3 coding DNA: TGTGCCAGCAGCCAAGCGGGGATCAATGAGCAGTTCTTC. Amino acids: CASSQAGINEQFF.

This chain uses TRBV12-3 or TRBV12-4 with TRBJ2-4; TRBD2 matches 7 bases. Trimming at V came to 5 bases and at J to 13 bases, leaving 5 bases not matched to a gene. The CDR3 runs 11 residues. Written as DNA, the CDR3 is TGTGCCAGCAGTAACCTAGCGGAGCAGTACTTC. It codes for CASSNLAEQYF.

The chain couples TRBV2 to TRBJ1-1, with 11 bases fitting TRBD1. The germline V gene has CDR1 SNHLY and CDR2 FYNNEI. Germline trimming cut 8 bases from V and 5 bases from J; bases unmatched to any gene: 7. The CDR3 sequence is 14 residues long. CDR3 coding DNA: TGTGCCAGCGGTGGACAGGGGGCGATTACTGAAGCTTTCTTT. The encoded protein is CASGGQGAITEAFF.

V usage is TRBV9 and J usage is TRBJ2-3, with 9 bases aligning to TRBD1. The CDR3 sequence is 14 residues long. The germline gives CDR1 SGDLS, CDR2 YYNGEE. The ends lost 4 bases at V and 1 base at J; junction bases unmatched: 1. This chain's CDR3 is CASSRDRGTDTQYF. CDR3 bases: TGTGCCAGCAGCCGGGACAGGGGCACAGATACGCAGTATTTT. The variable domain in full, completed from reference TRBV9 and TRBJ2-3, reads DSGVTQTPKHLITATGQRVTLRCSPRSGDLSVYWYQQSLDQGLQFLIQYYNGEERAKGNILERFSAQQFPDLHSELNLSSLELGDSALYFCASSRDRGTDTQYFGPGTRLTVL.